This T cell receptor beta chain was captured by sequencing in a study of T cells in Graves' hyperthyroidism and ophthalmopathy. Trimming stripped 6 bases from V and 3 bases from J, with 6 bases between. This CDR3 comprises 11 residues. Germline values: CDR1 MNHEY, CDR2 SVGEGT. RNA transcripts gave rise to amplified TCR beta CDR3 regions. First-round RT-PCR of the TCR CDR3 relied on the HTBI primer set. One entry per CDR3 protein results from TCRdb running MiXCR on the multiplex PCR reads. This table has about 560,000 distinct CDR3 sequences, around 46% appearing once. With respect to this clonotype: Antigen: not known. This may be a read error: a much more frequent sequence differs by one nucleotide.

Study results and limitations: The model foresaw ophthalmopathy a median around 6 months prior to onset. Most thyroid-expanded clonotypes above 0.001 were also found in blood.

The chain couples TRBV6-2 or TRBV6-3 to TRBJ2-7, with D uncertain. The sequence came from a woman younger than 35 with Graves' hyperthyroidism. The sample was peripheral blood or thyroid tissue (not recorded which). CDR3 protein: CASREHYEQYF. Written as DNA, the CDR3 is TGTGCCAGCAGAGAACACTACGAGCAGTACTTC.